This T cell receptor beta chain comes out of a study of PD-L1 blockade in urothelial cancer. Noted time point: pretreatment peripheral blood. Some clones are missing from TCRdb's copy, which holds only in-frame ones; the method was immunoSEQ multiplex PCR. The table has tens of thousands of clones, about 86% seen once. This CDR3 spans 14 amino acids. V dropped 5 bases and J dropped 4 bases, with 14 bases sitting between them. CDR1 and CDR2 (germline): SEHNR, FQNEAQ (reference sequence). Here the sequenced sample was PBMCs, taken around atezolizumab (anti-PD-L1) treatment. The V and J genes are TRBV7-9 and TRBJ1-1; D perhaps matches TRBD1 (6 bases). The sequence came from a man between 65 and 79 years old with urothelial cancer. Written as DNA, the CDR3 is TGTGCCAGCAGCGAACAGGGTGAAATCACTGAAGCTTTCTTT. This encodes CASSEQGEITEAFF.